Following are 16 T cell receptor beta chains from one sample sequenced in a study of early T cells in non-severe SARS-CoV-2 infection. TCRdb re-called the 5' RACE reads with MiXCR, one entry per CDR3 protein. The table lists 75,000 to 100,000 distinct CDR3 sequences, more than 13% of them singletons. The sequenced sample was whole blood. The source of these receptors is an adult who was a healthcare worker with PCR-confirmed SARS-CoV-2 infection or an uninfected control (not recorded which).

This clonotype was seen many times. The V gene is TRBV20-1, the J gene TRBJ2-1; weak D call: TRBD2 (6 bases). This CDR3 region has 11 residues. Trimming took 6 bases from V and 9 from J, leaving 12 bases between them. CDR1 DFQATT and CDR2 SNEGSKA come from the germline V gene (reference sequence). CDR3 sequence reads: CSARLVSEQFF. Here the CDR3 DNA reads TGCAGTGCAAGACTAGTAAGTGAGCAGTTCTTC.

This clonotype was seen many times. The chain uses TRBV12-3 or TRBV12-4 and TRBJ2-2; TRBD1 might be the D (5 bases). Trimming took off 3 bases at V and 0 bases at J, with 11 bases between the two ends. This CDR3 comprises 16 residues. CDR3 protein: CASSFRQGSNTGELFF. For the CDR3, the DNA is TGTGCCAGCAGTTTTAGGCAGGGTTCGAACACCGGGGAGCTGTTTTTT.

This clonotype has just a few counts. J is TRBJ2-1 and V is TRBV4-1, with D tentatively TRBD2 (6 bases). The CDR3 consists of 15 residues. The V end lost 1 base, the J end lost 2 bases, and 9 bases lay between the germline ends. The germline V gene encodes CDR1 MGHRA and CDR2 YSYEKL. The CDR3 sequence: CASSQGSGTYNEQFF. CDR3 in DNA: TGCGCCAGCAGCCAAGGTAGCGGAACCTACAATGAGCAGTTCTTC.

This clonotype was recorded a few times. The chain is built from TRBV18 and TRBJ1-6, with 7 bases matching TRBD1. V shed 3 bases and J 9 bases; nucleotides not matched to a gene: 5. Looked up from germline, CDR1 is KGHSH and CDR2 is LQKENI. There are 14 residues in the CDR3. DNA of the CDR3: TGTGCCAGCTCACCGGACAGGATAGTTTCACCCCTCCACTTT. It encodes CASSPDRIVSPLHF.

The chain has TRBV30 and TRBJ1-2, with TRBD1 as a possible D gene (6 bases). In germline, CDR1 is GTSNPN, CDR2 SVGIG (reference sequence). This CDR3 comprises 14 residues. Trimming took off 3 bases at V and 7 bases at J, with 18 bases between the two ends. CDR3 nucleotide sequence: TGTGCCTGGAGCCCCTTTGGGGGCAGACGTGGCTACACCTTC. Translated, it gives CAWSPFGGRRGYTF.

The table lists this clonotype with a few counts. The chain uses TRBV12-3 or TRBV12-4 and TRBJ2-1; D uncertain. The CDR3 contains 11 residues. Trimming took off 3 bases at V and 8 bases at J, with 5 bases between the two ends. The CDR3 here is CASSFLYEQFF. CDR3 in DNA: TGTGCCAGCAGTTTTTTGTATGAGCAGTTCTTC.

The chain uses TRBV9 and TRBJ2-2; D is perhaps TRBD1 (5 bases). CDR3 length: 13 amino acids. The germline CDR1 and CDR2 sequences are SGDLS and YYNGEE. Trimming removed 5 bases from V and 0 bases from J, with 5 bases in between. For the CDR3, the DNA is TGTGCCAGCAGGGACACGAACACCGGGGAGCTGTTTTTT. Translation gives CASRDTNTGELFF.

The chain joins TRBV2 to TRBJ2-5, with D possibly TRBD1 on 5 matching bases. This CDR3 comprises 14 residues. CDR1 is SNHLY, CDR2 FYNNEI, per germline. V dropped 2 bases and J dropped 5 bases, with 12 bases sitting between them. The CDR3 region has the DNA TGTGCCAGCAGTGAAAAAGGGGTATTTGAGACCCAGTACTTC. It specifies CASSEKGVFETQYF.

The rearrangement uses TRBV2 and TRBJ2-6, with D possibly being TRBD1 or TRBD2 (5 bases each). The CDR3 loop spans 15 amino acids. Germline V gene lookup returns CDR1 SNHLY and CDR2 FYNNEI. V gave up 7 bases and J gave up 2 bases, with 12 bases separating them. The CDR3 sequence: CASMVRGAGANVLTF. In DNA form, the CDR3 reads TGTGCCAGCATGGTGAGGGGAGCTGGGGCCAACGTCCTGACTTTC. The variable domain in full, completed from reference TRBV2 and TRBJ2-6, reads EPEVTQTPSHQVTQMGQEVILRCVPISNHLYFYWYRQILGQKVEFLVSFYNNEISEKSEIFDDQFSVERPDGSNFTLKIRSTKLEDSAMYFCASMVRGAGANVLTFGAGSRLTVL.

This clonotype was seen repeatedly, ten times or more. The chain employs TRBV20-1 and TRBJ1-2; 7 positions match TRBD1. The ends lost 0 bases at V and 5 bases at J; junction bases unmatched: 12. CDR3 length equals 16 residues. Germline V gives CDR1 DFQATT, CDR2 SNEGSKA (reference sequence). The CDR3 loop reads CSARDSVGRGPYGYTF. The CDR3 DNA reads TGCAGTGCTAGAGATTCTGTGGGAAGGGGGCCTTATGGCTACACCTTC.

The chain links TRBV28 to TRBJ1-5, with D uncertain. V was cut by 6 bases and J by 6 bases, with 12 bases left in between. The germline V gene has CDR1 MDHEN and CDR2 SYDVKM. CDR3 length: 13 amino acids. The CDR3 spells CASRTPKRQPQHF. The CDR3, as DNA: TGTGCCAGCAGGACACCCAAACGTCAGCCCCAGCATTTT.

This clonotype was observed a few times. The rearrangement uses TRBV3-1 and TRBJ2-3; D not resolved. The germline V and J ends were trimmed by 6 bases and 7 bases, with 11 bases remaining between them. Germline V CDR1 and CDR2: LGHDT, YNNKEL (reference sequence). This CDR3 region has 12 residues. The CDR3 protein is CASSPDAYTQYF. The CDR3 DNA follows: TGTGCCAGCAGTCCAGACGCTTATACGCAGTATTTT.

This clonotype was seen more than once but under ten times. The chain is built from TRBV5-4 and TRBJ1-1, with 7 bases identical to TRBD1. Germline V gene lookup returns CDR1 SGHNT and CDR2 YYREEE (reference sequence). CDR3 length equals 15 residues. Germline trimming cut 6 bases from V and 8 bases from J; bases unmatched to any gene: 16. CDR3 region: CASNERQGGSGEAFF. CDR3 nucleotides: TGTGCCAGCAACGAAAGACAGGGTGGGAGTGGAGAAGCTTTCTTT.

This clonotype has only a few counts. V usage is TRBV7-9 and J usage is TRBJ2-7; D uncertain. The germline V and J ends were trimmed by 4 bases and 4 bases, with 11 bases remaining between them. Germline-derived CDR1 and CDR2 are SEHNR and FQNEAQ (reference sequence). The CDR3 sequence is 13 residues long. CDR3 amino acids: CASSSYNSYEQYF. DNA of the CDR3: TGTGCCAGCAGCTCCTACAATTCATACGAGCAGTACTTC.

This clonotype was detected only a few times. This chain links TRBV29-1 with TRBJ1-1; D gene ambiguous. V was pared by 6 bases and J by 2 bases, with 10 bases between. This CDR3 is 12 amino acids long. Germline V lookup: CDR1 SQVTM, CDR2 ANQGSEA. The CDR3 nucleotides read TGCAGCGTAAAGCCCATAAACACTGAAGCTTTCTTT. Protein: CSVKPINTEAFF.

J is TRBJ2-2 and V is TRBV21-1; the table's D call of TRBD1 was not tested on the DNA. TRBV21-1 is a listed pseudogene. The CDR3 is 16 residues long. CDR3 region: CASSKVGDRVTGELFF. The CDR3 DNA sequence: TGTGCCAGCAGCAAAGTGGGAGACAGAGTCACCGGGGAGCTGTTTTTT.